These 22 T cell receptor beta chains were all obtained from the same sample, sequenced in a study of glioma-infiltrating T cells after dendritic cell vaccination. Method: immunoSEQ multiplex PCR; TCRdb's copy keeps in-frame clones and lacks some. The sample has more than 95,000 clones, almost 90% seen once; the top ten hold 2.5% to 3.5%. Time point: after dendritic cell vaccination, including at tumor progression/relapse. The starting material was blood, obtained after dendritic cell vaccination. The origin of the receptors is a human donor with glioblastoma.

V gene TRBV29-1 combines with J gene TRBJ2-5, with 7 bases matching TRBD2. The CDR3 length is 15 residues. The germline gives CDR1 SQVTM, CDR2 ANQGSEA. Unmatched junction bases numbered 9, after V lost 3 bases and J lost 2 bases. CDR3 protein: CSVDGGGGRQETQYF. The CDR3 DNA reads TGCAGCGTTGATGGTGGGGGAGGGAGACAAGAGACCCAGTACTTC. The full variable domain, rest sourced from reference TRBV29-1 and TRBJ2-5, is SAVISQKPSRDICQRGTSLTIQCQVDSQVTMMFWYRQQPGQSLTLIATANQGSEATYESGFVIDKFPISRPNLTFSTLTVSNMSPEDSSIYLCSVDGGGGRQETQYFGPGTRLLVL.

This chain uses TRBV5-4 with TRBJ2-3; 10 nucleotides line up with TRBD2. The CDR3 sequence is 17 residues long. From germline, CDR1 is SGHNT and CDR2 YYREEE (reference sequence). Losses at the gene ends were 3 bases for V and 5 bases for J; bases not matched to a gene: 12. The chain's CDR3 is CASSSAYRAGGIDTQYF. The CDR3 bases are TGTGCCAGCAGCTCCGCGTATCGAGCGGGGGGGATAGATACGCAGTATTTT.

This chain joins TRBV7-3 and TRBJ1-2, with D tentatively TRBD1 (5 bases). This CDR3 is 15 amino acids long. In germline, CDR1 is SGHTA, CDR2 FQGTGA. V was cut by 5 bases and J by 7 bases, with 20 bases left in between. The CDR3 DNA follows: TGTGCCAGCAGCCCCCGAGGTGCAGGGTTCGCTGGCTACACCTTC. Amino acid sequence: CASSPRGAGFAGYTF.

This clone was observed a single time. The CDR3 nucleotides read TGCGCCAGCAGCTTGGCCTCGGCAGGGTCTGGAAACACCATATATTTT. This sequence encodes CASSLASAGSGNTIYF. This chain links TRBV5-1 with TRBJ1-3; D perhaps matches TRBD1 (5 bases). The CDR3 has 16 residues. Germline V lookup: CDR1 SGHRS, CDR2 YFSETQ. The V end lost 0 bases, the J end lost 1 base, and 11 bases lay between the germline ends.

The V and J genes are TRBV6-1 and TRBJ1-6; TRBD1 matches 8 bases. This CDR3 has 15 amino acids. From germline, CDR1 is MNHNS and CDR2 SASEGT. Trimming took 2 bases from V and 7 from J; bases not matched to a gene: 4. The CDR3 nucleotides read TGTGCCAGCAGTGAATTGACAGGGGTCAATTCACCCCTCCACTTT. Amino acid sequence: CASSELTGVNSPLHF.

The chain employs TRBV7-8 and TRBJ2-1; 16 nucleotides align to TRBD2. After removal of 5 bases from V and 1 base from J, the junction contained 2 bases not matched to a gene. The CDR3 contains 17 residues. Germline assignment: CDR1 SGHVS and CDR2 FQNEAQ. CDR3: CASSPGLAGGSYNEQFF. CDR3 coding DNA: TGTGCCAGCAGCCCGGGACTAGCGGGAGGGTCCTACAATGAGCAGTTCTTC.

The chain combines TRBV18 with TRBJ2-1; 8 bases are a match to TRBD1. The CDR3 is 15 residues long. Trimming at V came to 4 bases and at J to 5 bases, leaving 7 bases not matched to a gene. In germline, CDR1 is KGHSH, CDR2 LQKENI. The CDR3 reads CASSLFRDRNNEQFF. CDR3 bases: TGTGCCAGCTCACTTTTCCGGGACAGGAACAATGAGCAGTTCTTC.

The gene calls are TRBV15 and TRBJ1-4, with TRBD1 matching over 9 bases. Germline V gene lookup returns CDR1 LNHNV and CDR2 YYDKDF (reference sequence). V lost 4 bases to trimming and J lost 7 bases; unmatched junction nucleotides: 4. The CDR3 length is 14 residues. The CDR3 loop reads CATSMGQGFEKLFF. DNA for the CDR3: TGTGCCACCAGCATGGGACAGGGATTTGAAAAACTGTTTTTT.

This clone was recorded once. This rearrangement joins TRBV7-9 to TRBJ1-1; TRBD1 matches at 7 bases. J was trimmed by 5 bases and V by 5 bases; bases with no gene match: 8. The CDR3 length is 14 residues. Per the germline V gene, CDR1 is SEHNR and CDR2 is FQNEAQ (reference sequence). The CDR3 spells CASSQGQKRTEAFF. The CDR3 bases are TGTGCCAGCAGCCAGGGACAGAAGAGGACTGAAGCTTTCTTT.

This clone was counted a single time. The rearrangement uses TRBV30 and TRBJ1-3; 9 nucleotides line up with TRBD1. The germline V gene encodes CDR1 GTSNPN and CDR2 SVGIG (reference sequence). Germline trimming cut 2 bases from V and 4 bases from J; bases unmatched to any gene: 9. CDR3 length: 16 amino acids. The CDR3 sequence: CAWSINRGPRGNTIYF. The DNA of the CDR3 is TGTGCCTGGAGTATAAACAGGGGGCCCCGCGGAAACACCATATATTTT.

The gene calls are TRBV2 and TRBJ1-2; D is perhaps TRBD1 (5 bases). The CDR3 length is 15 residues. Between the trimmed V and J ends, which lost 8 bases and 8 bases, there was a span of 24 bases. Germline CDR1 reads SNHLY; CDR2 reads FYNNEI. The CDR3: CASSTLGPAKGGYTF. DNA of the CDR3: TGTGCCAGCTCTACCCTAGGACCGGCCAAGGGGGGCTACACCTTC.

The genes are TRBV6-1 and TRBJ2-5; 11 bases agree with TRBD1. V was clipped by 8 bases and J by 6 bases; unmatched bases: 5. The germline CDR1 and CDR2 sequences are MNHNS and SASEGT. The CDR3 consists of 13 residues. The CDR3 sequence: CASEGTGGQTQYF. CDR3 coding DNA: TGTGCCAGCGAAGGGACAGGGGGTCAGACCCAGTACTTC.

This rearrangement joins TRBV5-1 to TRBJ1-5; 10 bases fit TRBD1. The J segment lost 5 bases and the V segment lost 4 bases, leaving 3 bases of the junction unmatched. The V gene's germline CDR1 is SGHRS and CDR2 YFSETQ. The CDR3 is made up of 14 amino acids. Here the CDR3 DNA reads TGCGCCAGCAGCCTCGGACAGGGGGATCAGCCCCAGCATTTT. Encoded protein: CASSLGQGDQPQHF.

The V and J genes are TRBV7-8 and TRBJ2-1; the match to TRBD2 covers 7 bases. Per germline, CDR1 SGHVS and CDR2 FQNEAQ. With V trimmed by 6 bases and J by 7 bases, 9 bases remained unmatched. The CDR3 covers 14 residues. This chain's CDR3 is CASSDSREKNEQFF. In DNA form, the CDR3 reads TGTGCCAGCAGTGACTCGCGGGAGAAGAATGAGCAGTTCTTC.

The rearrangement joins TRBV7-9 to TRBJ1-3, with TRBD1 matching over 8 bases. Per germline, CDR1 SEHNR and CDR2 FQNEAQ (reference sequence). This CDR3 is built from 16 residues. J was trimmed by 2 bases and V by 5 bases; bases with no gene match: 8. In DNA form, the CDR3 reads TGTGCCAGCAGCATAAGACAGGGGACGCCTGGAAACACCATATATTTT. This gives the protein CASSIRQGTPGNTIYF.

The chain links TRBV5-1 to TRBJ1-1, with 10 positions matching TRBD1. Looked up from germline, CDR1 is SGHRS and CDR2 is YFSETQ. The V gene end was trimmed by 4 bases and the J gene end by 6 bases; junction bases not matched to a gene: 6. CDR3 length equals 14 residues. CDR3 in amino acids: CASSPDRGDSEAFF. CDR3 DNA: TGCGCCAGCAGCCCGGACAGGGGGGACTCTGAAGCTTTCTTT.

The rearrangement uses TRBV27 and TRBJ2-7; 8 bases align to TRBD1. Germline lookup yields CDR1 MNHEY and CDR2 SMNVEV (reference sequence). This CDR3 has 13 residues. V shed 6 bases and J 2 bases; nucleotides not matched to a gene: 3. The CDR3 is CASSRDRTYEQYF. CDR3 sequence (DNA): TGTGCCAGCAGCCGGGACAGGACCTACGAGCAGTACTTC.

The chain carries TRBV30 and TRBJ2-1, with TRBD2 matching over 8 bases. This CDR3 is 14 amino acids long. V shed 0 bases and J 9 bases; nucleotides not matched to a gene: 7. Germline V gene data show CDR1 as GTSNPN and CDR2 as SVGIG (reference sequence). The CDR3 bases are TGTGCCTGGAGTGTACGGGGGGGCTCACGTGAGCAGTTCTTC. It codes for CAWSVRGGSREQFF.

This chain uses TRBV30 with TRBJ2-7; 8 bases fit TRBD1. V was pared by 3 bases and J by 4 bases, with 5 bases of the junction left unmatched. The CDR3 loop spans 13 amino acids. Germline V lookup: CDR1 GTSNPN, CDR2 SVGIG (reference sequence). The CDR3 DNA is TGTGCCTGGAGGCAGGGGGCAGTTTACGAGCAGTACTTC. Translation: CAWRQGAVYEQYF.

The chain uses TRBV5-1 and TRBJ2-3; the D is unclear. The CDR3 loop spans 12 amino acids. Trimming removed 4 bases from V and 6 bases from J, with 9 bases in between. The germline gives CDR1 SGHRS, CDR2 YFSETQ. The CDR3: CASSPRPDTQYF. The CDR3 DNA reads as TGCGCCAGCAGCCCGCGCCCGGATACGCAGTATTTT.

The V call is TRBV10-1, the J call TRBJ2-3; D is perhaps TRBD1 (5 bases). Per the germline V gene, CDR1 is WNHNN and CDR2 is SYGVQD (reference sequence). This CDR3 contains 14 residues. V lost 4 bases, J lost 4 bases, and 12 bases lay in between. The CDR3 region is CASSAGSAADTQYF. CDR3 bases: TGCGCCAGCAGTGCAGGGTCGGCAGCAGATACGCAGTATTTT.

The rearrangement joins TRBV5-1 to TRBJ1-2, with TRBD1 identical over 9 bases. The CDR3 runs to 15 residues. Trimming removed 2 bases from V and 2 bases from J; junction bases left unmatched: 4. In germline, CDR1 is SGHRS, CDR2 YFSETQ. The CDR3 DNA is TGCGCCAGCAGCTTCTCAGGGACAGGGAACTATGGCTACACCTTC. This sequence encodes CASSFSGTGNYGYTF.